These T cell receptor beta chains were read from a single sample in a study of cytomegalovirus exposure and HLA in healthy donors. Clones were sequenced by immunoSEQ multiplex PCR, and TCRdb holds only the in-frame ones, with some missing. The profile shows 200,000 to 250,000 clones, about 82% of them singletons. The specimen was PBMCs. The receptors come from a young man in good health and CMV-seronegative. The CDR3 runs from the conserved cysteine through the conserved F or W. The D gene is left open where the match is weak. The size field is filled for only some rows; it gives once, few, many or a size class.

TRBV7-3	TRBD2	TRBJ2-2	NA	CASSLAGGGTGELFF	TGTGCCAGCAGCCTCGCCGGGGGGGGGACCGGGGAGCTGTTTTTT
TRBV28	NA	TRBJ1-5	NA	CASTLEGYQPQHF	TGTGCCAGCACCCTCGAGGGTTATCAGCCCCAGCATTTT
TRBV6-5	NA	TRBJ2-7	NA	CASSNQGGYEQYF	TGTGCCAGCAGCAACCAGGGGGGCTACGAGCAGTACTTC
TRBV7-3	TRBD2	TRBJ2-7	NA	CASSPWGGEIYEQYF	TGTGCCAGCAGTCCCTGGGGGGGGGAAATATACGAGCAGTACTTC
TRBV4-1	TRBD1	TRBJ1-1	NA	CASSITQGAGTEAFF	TGCGCCAGCAGCATAACACAGGGGGCTGGGACTGAAGCTTTCTTT
TRBV9	TRBD2	TRBJ2-1	once	CASSVELGTSEVGEQFF	TGTGCCAGCAGCGTGGAGTTGGGGACTAGCGAGGTGGGGGAGCAGTTCTTC
TRBV6-4	NA	TRBJ2-3	NA	CASSADQGSTDTQYF	TGTGCCAGCAGTGCCGATCAGGGGAGCACAGATACGCAGTATTTT
TRBV28	TRBD1	TRBJ2-5	NA	CASSLGDRDPYQETQYF	TGTGCCAGCAGTTTGGGGGACAGGGACCCATACCAAGAGACCCAGTACTTC
TRBV7-9	TRBD1	TRBJ1-2	NA	CASSRLDRGDGYTF	TGTGCCAGCAGCCGACTGGACAGGGGGGATGGCTACACCTTC
TRBV27	NA	TRBJ1-2	NA	CASRGGYGYTF	TGTGCCAGCAGGGGAGGCTATGGCTACACCTTC
TRBV28	NA	TRBJ2-7	NA	CASKGTIEYEQYF	TGTGCCAGCAAAGGGACAATCGAATACGAGCAGTACTTC